These 12 T cell receptor beta chains were sequenced from one sample in a study of T cell responses to AZD1222 COVID-19 vaccine. The repertoire was sequenced with immunoSEQ multiplex PCR; TCRdb's copy has only in-frame clones and lacks some. This table has 200,000 to 250,000 clones, around 94% appearing once. The specimen comprised peripheral blood, sampled 28 days after the second dose of the MenACWY control vaccine. All receptors derive from an adult who received the MenACWY meningococcal vaccine as a control.

The chain uses TRBV19 and TRBJ2-2, with 10 bases fitting TRBD2. Trimming cost V 5 bases and J 4 bases; bases outside gene matches: 13. CDR1 and CDR2 (germline): LNHDA, SQIVND (reference sequence). The CDR3 loop spans 18 amino acids. For the CDR3, the DNA is TGTGCCAGTAGTTTAGCCGCAGTAGCGGGGGGATTCACCGGGGAGCTGTTTTTT. This translates into CASSLAAVAGGFTGELFF.

The V call is TRBV4-2, the J call TRBJ1-6, with no clear D. Trimming cost V 0 bases and J 7 bases, with 10 bases left between them. This CDR3 spans 15 amino acids. CDR1 is LGHNA, CDR2 YNFKEQ, per germline. In nucleotides, the CDR3 is TGTGCCAGCAGCCAAGAATCGACTTTGAATTCACCCCTCCACTTT. Protein product: CASSQESTLNSPLHF.

This chain joins TRBV4-1 and TRBJ2-2, with a weak D call TRBD2 (5 bases). CDR1 and CDR2 from the germline V gene are MGHRA and YSYEKL. This CDR3 is built from 14 residues. With 3 bases removed from V and 6 bases from J, the gap between germline ends came to 11 bases. This chain's CDR3 is CASSQPPGAGELFF. The CDR3 nucleotides read TGCGCCAGCAGCCAGCCCCCCGGGGCCGGGGAGCTGTTTTTT.

The chain links TRBV2 to TRBJ1-5; D is ambiguous. The CDR3 runs to 14 residues. Trimming took 1 base from V and 0 from J, leaving 4 bases between them. The germline V gene has CDR1 SNHLY and CDR2 FYNNEI. The CDR3 nucleotides are TGTGCCAGCAGTGAAGGGTATAGCAATCAGCCCCAGCATTTT. Translated, it gives CASSEGYSNQPQHF.

The genes are TRBV19 and TRBJ1-1, with TRBD1 identical over 8 bases. V dropped 8 bases and J dropped 5; count of bases not matched to a gene: 4. The CDR3 is 12 residues long. Germline V gives CDR1 LNHDA, CDR2 SQIVND (reference sequence). The CDR3 loop reads CASSDRVTEAFF. Written as DNA, the CDR3 is TGTGCCAGTTCGGACAGGGTGACTGAAGCTTTCTTT.

The rearrangement uses TRBV12-3 or TRBV12-4 and TRBJ1-5; D unresolved. This CDR3 comprises 13 residues. The V end lost 2 bases, the J end lost 5 bases, and 7 bases lay between the germline ends. CDR3 sequence reads: CASSLMLDQPQHF. CDR3 DNA: TGTGCCAGCAGTTTAATGTTGGATCAGCCCCAGCATTTT.

The gene calls are TRBV19 and TRBJ1-5; maybe TRBD1 (6 bases). The CDR3 extends over 15 amino acids. Germline V gene lookup returns CDR1 LNHDA and CDR2 SQIVND (reference sequence). The germline V and J ends were trimmed by 4 bases and 5 bases, with 15 bases remaining between them. Here the CDR3 reads CASSTEGGYYQPQHF. CDR3 DNA sequence: TGTGCCAGTAGTACCGAAGGGGGGTATTATCAGCCCCAGCATTTT.

This chain connects TRBV10-3 to TRBJ1-2; D unresolved. The V gene's germline CDR1 is ENHRY and CDR2 SYGVKD. This CDR3 comprises 15 residues. V lost 3 bases and J 0 bases, leaving 11 bases between the germline ends. CDR3 residues: CAISDVGSTNYGYTF. The CDR3 coding sequence is TGTGCCATCAGTGATGTCGGGTCAACTAACTATGGCTACACCTTC.

This clone was recorded once. CDR3 sequence (DNA): TGTGCCAGCAGTTATGGAGGTGAGCAGTTCTTC. This encodes CASSYGGEQFF. This chain connects TRBV6-2 or TRBV6-3 to TRBJ2-1, with D possibly TRBD2 on 5 matching bases. Trimming took off 3 bases at V and 9 bases at J, with 6 bases between the two ends. Germline V CDR1 and CDR2: MNHEY, SVGEGT. The CDR3 extends over 11 amino acids.

With respect to this clone: Within the sample, other DNA sequences also encode this same CDR3. J is TRBJ1-5 and V is TRBV28; unclear D gene. The germline CDR1 and CDR2 sequences are MDHEN and SYDVKM. The ends were cut back, 3 bases at V and 4 bases at J, with 1 base in the middle. This CDR3 has 11 residues. CDR3 bases: TGTGCCAGCAGTTTTAATCAGCCCCAGCATTTT. Amino acid sequence: CASSFNQPQHF.

The chain carries TRBV24-1 and TRBJ2-1; a weak D match, TRBD2 (5 bases). There are 13 residues in the CDR3. V shed 0 bases and J shed 7 bases, with 6 bases lying between them. Germline lookup yields CDR1 KGHDR and CDR2 SFDVKD. The CDR3 region has the DNA TGTGCCACCAGTGATTTGAGGGAGAATGAGCAGTTCTTC. It yields the protein CATSDLRENEQFF.

The CDR3 reads CASSNSGELYEQYF. Here the CDR3 DNA reads TGTGCCAGTAGTAATAGCGGGGAGCTCTACGAGCAGTACTTC. V gene TRBV19 combines with J gene TRBJ2-7, with 8 bases that match TRBD2. Trimming at V came to 4 bases and at J to 3 bases, leaving 5 bases not matched to a gene. The CDR3 extends over 14 amino acids. Germline V lookup: CDR1 LNHDA, CDR2 SQIVND (reference sequence). Supplemented by reference TRBV19 and TRBJ2-7, the full variable domain reads DGGITQSPKYLFRKEGQNVTLSCEQNLNHDAMYWYRQDPGQGLRLIYYSQIVNDFQKGDIAEGYSVSREKKESFPLTVTSAQKNPTAFYLCASSNSGELYEQYFGPGTRLTVT.